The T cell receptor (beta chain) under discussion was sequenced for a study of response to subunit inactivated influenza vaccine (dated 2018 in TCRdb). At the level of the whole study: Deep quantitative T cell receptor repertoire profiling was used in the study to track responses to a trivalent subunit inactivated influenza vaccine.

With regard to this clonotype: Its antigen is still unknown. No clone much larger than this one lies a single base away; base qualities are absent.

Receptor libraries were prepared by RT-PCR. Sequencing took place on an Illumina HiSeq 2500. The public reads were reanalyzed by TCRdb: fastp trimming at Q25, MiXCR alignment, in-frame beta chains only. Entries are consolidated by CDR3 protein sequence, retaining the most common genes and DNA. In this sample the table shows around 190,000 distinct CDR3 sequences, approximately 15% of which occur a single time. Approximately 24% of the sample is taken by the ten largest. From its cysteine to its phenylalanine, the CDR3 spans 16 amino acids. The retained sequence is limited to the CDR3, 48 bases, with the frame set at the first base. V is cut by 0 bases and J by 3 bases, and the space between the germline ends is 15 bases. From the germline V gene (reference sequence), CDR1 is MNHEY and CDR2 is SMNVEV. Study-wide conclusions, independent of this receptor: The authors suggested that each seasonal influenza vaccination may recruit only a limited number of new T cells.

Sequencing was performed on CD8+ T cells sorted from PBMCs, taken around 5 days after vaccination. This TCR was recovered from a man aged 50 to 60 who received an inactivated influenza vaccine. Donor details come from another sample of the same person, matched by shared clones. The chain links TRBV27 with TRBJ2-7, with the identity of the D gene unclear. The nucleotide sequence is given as TGTGCCAGCAGTTTATCCCCTTTCCGTGGGGTCTACGAGCAGTACTTC. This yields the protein CASSLSPFRGVYEQYF.